This TCR beta chain was recovered during a study of blood T cells in healthy people across ages. After removal of 7 bases from V and 2 bases from J, the junction contained 4 bases not matched to a gene. Germline values: CDR1 MNHEY, CDR2 SVGAGI. The CDR3 extends over 14 amino acids. This clonotype was observed a handful of times. The target antigen is unknown. Caucasian, healthy and from Russia, the donors were aged between 6 and 90. The study's findings and limits: In these data, TCR beta diversity tracked strongly with naive T cell percentage. When one million T cells were used, diversity estimates were thought to be underestimates.

The second PCR ran roughly 6 to 11 cycles with a sample-barcoded 5' primer and J-beta primers. Each TCR beta cDNA got a 12-nucleotide random molecular identifier. A single record per CDR3 protein comes from TCRdb applying MiXCR to the 5' RACE reads. The profile shows more than 650,000 distinct CDR3 sequences, approximately 21% of them singletons. The V gene is TRBV6-5, the J gene TRBJ2-3; 9 bases are shared with TRBD1. The sample taken for sequencing was blood. The TCR was taken from a man between 65 and 85 years old in good health. The CDR3 region is CASTRTGDTDTQYF. The CDR3, as DNA: TGTGCCAGCACCAGGACAGGGGACACAGATACGCAGTATTTT.